This TCR beta chain emerged from a study of CD8 T cells in Susac syndrome. Looking at the study overall: Patients with Susac syndrome who were sequenced included six with active disease and fewer than 10 in remission.

CDR3 length: 15 amino acids. Germline assignment: CDR1 DFQATT and CDR2 SNEGSKA (reference sequence). The ends lost 5 bases at V and 0 bases at J; junction bases unmatched: 7. Sequencing of TCR beta was carried out in blood CD8+ and CD4+ T cells. The recently defined diagnostic criteria for definite or probable disease were met by the Susac syndrome patients. Random hexamers primed reverse transcription of about 0.5 to 1 ug RNA. TCRdb independently ran MiXCR on the immunoSEQ multiplex PCR reads; one entry per CDR3 protein. The profile shows approximately 210,000 distinct CDR3 sequences, approximately 94% of them singletons.

The chain uses TRBV20-1 and TRBJ2-7, with 10 positions matching TRBD2. The sequencing input was CD4+ T cells from PBMCs. The sequence came from a human donor with Susac syndrome. This CDR3 reads CSAYLAGAASYEQYF. CDR3 nucleotide sequence: TGCAGTGCTTACCTAGCGGGGGCCGCCTCCTACGAGCAGTACTTC.